This T cell receptor beta chain originates from a study of PD-L1 blockade in urothelial cancer. Study overall: Blood drawn 3 weeks (second dose) and 6 weeks after treatment start was analyzed.

Regarding this clone: Antigen: not known.

The V end was cut by 5 bases, the J end by 9 bases, with 17 bases between. The germline V gene has CDR1 SEHNR and CDR2 FQNEAQ (reference sequence). The CDR3 spans 13 residues. Study observations and caveats: A pretreatment blood TCR clonality that fell below the median predicted better progression-free and overall survival.

Repertoires were generated with immunoSEQ multiplex PCR, while TCRdb's copy carries only in-frame clones and drops some. The sample carries roughly 42,000 clones, around 84% recorded once. This receptor was obtained from an older man with urothelial cancer. The source material was PBMCs, sampled around atezolizumab (anti-PD-L1) treatment. The gene calls are TRBV7-9 and TRBJ2-7, with D perhaps matching TRBD1 (6 bases). In DNA form, the CDR3 reads TGTGCCAGCAGCCCGGGACATCCCAAAGGGCAGTACTTC. It is translated as CASSPGHPKGQYF. The full variable domain, rest sourced from reference TRBV7-9 and TRBJ2-7, is DTGVSQNPRHKITKRGQNVTFRCDPISEHNRLYWYRQTLGQGPEFLTYFQNEAQLEKSRLLSDRFSAERPKGSFSTLEIQRTEQGDSAMYLCASSPGHPKGQYFGPGTRLTVT.